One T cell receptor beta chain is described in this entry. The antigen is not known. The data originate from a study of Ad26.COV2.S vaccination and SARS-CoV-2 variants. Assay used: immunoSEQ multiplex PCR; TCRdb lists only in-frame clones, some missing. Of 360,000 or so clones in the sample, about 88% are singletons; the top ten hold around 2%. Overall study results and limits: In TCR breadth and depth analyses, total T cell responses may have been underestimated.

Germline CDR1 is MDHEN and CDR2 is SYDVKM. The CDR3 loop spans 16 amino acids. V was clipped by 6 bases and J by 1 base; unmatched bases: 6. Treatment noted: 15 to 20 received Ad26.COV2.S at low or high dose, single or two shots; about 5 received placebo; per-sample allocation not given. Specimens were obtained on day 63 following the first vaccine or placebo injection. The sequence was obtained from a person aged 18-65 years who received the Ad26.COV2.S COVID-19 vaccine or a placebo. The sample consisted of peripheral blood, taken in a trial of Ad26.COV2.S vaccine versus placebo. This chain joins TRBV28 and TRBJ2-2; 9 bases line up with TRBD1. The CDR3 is CASRGNRGQNTGELFF. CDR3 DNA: TGTGCCAGCAGGGGCAACAGGGGGCAGAACACCGGGGAGCTGTTTTTT. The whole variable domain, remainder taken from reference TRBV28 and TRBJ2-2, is DVKVTQSSRYLVKRTGEKVFLECVQDMDHENMFWYRQDPGLGLRLIYFSYDVKMKEKGDIPEGYSVSREKKERFSLILESASTNQTSMYLCASRGNRGQNTGELFFGEGSRLTVL.